This entry lists 30 T cell receptor beta chains sequenced from one sample in a study of blood T cell repertoires in COVID-19 (dated by TCRdb to about 2020). The library was made by the immunoSEQ multiplex PCR assay. The source is immuneACCESS, and TCRdb retained only in-frame sequences with V and J called. Part of the clones is not carried over; for the studies checked, unresolved V genes explain less than half of this, and the remainder is unexplained. The sample profile shows some 73,000 clones; 75% to 95% of them were found once. In total, the top ten clones hold about 7.1% of the sample. The sample taken for sequencing was peripheral blood. The source of these receptors is a human donor in a cohort sampled during active COVID-19.

The V gene is TRBV6-2 or TRBV6-3, the J gene TRBJ1-1; 7 positions agree with TRBD1. Germline-derived CDR1 and CDR2 are MNHEY and SVGEGT. Trimming cost V 6 bases and J 9 bases; bases outside gene matches: 13. CDR3 length equals 14 residues. CDR3 region: CASSRGDRDGQAFF. CDR3 nucleotide sequence: TGTGCCAGCAGCAGGGGCGACAGGGACGGGCAAGCTTTCTTT.

Only a few counts were recorded for this clone. The chain has TRBV6-5 and TRBJ2-2; TRBD1 agrees at 10 bases. The CDR3 spans 15 residues. CDR1 and CDR2 from the germline V gene are MNHEY and SVGAGI. Unmatched junction bases numbered 2, after V lost 5 bases and J lost 2 bases. The CDR3 coding sequence is TGTGCCAGCAGTCTGACAGGGGGCAACACCGGGGAGCTGTTTTTT. Amino acids: CASSLTGGNTGELFF.

V is TRBV6-1 and J is TRBJ2-1; the match to TRBD1 covers 7 bases. In germline, CDR1 is MNHNS, CDR2 SASEGT. This CDR3 is built from 16 residues. Germline trimming cut 2 bases from V and 1 base from J; bases unmatched to any gene: 5. The CDR3 coding sequence is TGTGCCAGCAGTGAATTGGCCAGGGGGTCCTACAATGAGCAGTTCTTC. Protein product: CASSELARGSYNEQFF.

The gene calls are TRBV5-1 and TRBJ2-7; D is possibly TRBD1 (5 bases). Trimming removed 0 bases at V and 5 bases at J, with 18 bases between. The germline V gene has CDR1 SGHRS and CDR2 YFSETQ. The CDR3 contains 16 residues. This chain's CDR3 is CASSLGSGQGRHEQYF. The CDR3 bases are TGCGCCAGCAGCTTGGGTTCTGGGCAGGGTCGCCACGAGCAGTACTTC. Filled out from reference TRBV5-1 and TRBJ2-7, the complete variable domain reads KAGVTQTPRYLIKTRGQQVTLSCSPISGHRSVSWYQQTPGQGLQFLFEYFSETQRNKGNFPGRFSGRQFSNSRSEMNVSTLELGDSALYLCASSLGSGQGRHEQYFGPGTRLTVT.

The chain carries TRBV6-5 and TRBJ1-5; 11 nucleotides line up with TRBD1. Germline lookup yields CDR1 MNHEY and CDR2 SVGAGI. The CDR3 runs to 15 residues. V gave up 5 bases and J gave up 4 bases; unmatched junction bases: 4. CDR3 bases: TGTGCCAGCAGTACGGGACAGGGGGGGAATCAGCCCCAGCATTTT. The encoded protein is CASSTGQGGNQPQHF.

The chain is built from TRBV19 and TRBJ1-2; D remains unclear. The CDR3 contains 15 residues. V lost 5 bases and J lost 5, with 18 bases in between. Per germline, CDR1 LNHDA and CDR2 SQIVND (reference sequence). Written as DNA, the CDR3 is TGTGCCAGTAGTGCTCCCGGAGGCTTGTATTATGGCTACACCTTC. Translated, it gives CASSAPGGLYYGYTF.

The V call is TRBV3-1 (or the pseudogene TRBV3-2), the J call TRBJ2-3; a possible D gene is TRBD2 (6 bases). Germline assignment: CDR1 LGHDT and CDR2 YNNKEL (reference sequence). The CDR3 has 15 residues. Trimming took off 0 bases at V and 8 bases at J, with 15 bases between the two ends. CDR3 region: CASSQDLGGALTQYF. The CDR3 DNA follows: TGTGCCAGCAGCCAAGATTTAGGAGGGGCCCTTACGCAGTATTTT.

The chain couples TRBV3-1 (or the pseudogene TRBV3-2) to TRBJ2-7; 8 bases are shared with TRBD2. Germline CDR1 is LGHDT and CDR2 is YNNKEL (reference sequence). The CDR3 totals 13 residues. Germline trimming cut 3 bases from V and 4 bases from J; bases unmatched to any gene: 2. The CDR3 sequence: CASSHSGGYEQYF. The CDR3 coding sequence is TGTGCCAGCAGCCACAGCGGGGGTTACGAGCAGTACTTC.

The rearrangement links TRBV6-6 to TRBJ1-6; D gene uncertain. CDR1 and CDR2 (germline): MNHNY, SVGAGI (reference sequence). The length of the CDR3 is 13 residues. V lost 8 bases and J lost 10, with 15 bases in between. The CDR3 here is CASRSYFQSPLHF. The CDR3 nucleotides read TGTGCCAGCCGCAGTTATTTCCAATCACCCCTCCACTTT.

CDR3 region: CATSDDTTGGRRNEQFF. The CDR3 DNA reads as TGTGCCACCAGTGATGATACTACAGGGGGGAGGAGGAATGAGCAGTTCTTC. The chain joins TRBV24-1 to TRBJ2-1; TRBD1 matches 8 bases. The CDR3 consists of 17 residues. Unmatched junction bases numbered 13, after V lost 3 bases and J lost 7 bases. Germline CDR1 reads KGHDR; CDR2 reads SFDVKD.

The chain joins TRBV6-5 to TRBJ2-1; 11 nucleotides match TRBD2. The CDR3 totals 15 residues. J was trimmed by 7 bases and V by 8 bases; bases with no gene match: 10. The V gene's germline CDR1 is MNHEY and CDR2 SVGAGI. The CDR3 DNA reads TGTGCCAGCGGTAGCGGGGGGGCCTCTCTGAATGAGCAGTTCTTC. Translation: CASGSGGASLNEQFF.

This clone occurred a few times. The V gene is TRBV30, the J gene TRBJ1-6; TRBD1 matches at 8 bases. The V segment lost 5 bases and the J segment 5 bases; nucleotides outside the gene matches: 2. Germline V gene sequence: CDR1 GTSNPN, CDR2 SVGIG (reference sequence). CDR3 length: 13 amino acids. The CDR3 spells CAWVQGDNSPLHF. CDR3 nucleotides: TGTGCCTGGGTACAGGGGGATAATTCACCCCTCCACTTT.

This clone was detected only once. This chain uses TRBV7-9 with TRBJ2-1, with 10 bases that match TRBD2. The V gene end was trimmed by 5 bases and the J gene end by 5 bases; junction bases not matched to a gene: 9. Germline CDR1 reads SEHNR; CDR2 reads FQNEAQ (reference sequence). The CDR3 totals 16 residues. Here the CDR3 DNA reads TGTGCCAGCAGCACCGAACTAGCGGGGCCTAACAATGAGCAGTTCTTC. As protein: CASSTELAGPNNEQFF.

The chain carries TRBV2 and TRBJ2-1, with 8 nucleotides matching TRBD2. V gave up 3 bases and J gave up 2 bases; unmatched junction bases: 6. Germline V gene sequence: CDR1 SNHLY, CDR2 FYNNEI. The CDR3 is made up of 16 amino acids. The CDR3: CASSESGGATYNEQFF. The CDR3 nucleotides are TGTGCCAGCAGTGAGTCGGGGGGGGCAACCTACAATGAGCAGTTCTTC.

The chain is built from TRBV19 and TRBJ2-7, with TRBD2 matching over 11 bases. The germline gives CDR1 LNHDA, CDR2 SQIVND (reference sequence). The CDR3 length is 16 residues. V shed 5 bases and J 7 bases; nucleotides not matched to a gene: 13. The CDR3 nucleotides read TGTGCCAGTAGTGTGACTAGCGGGACTACGAGGGGGGAGCAGTACTTC. This translates into CASSVTSGTTRGEQYF.

This clone has only one observation. This chain joins TRBV19 and TRBJ1-3, with a weak D call TRBD1 (6 bases). The CDR3 totals 16 residues. V was shortened by 5 bases and J by 0 bases, with 14 bases between the two germline ends. The germline V gene has CDR1 LNHDA and CDR2 SQIVND (reference sequence). The DNA of the CDR3 is TGTGCCAGTAGTCTCCGCCGGGACACCTCTGGAAACACCATATATTTT. The encoded protein is CASSLRRDTSGNTIYF.

This chain links TRBV25-1 with TRBJ1-2; the match to TRBD1 covers 11 bases. V shed 2 bases, J shed 2 bases, and the junction held 4 bases outside the gene matches. Germline V CDR1 and CDR2: MGHDK, SYGVNS. The CDR3 contains 16 residues. The CDR3 nucleotides are TGTGCCAGCAGTGAAGGGGGGACAGGGGGGAACTATGGCTACACCTTC. Encoded protein: CASSEGGTGGNYGYTF.

The chain carries TRBV29-1 and TRBJ2-7; the D gene is possibly TRBD2 (5 bases). The germline V and J ends were trimmed by 7 bases and 0 bases, with 13 bases remaining between them. The CDR3 has 13 amino acids. CDR1 SQVTM and CDR2 ANQGSEA come from the germline V gene. The CDR3 DNA reads as TGCAGCGATACCAAACGGGACTCCTACGAGCAGTACTTC. This translates into CSDTKRDSYEQYF.

This sequence joins TRBV27 and TRBJ1-5; no clear D. The V end lost 2 bases, the J end lost 6 bases, and 11 bases lay between the germline ends. CDR1 and CDR2 from the germline V gene are MNHEY and SMNVEV (reference sequence). This CDR3 spans 14 amino acids. The CDR3 spells CASSLGSRGQPQHF. CDR3 coding DNA: TGTGCCAGCAGTTTAGGGAGTCGGGGTCAGCCCCAGCATTTT.

The chain is built from TRBV5-1 and TRBJ2-2, with D possibly matching TRBD2 (5 bases). CDR1 and CDR2 from the germline V gene are SGHRS and YFSETQ. CDR3 length equals 14 residues. V lost 5 bases and J 3 bases, leaving 11 bases between the germline ends. CDR3 amino acids: CASRMAGYTGELFF. The CDR3 DNA reads TGCGCCAGCAGAATGGCGGGTTACACCGGGGAGCTGTTTTTT.

This chain joins TRBV5-1 and TRBJ2-3; 8 nucleotides line up with TRBD2. Germline V gene sequence: CDR1 SGHRS, CDR2 YFSETQ. The CDR3 loop spans 13 amino acids. J lost 9 bases, V lost 5 bases, and 8 bases had no gene match. The CDR3 spells CASRASGPGTQYF. CDR3 nucleotides: TGCGCCAGCAGGGCTAGCGGGCCTGGAACGCAGTATTTT. Full variable domain (missing parts from reference TRBV5-1 and TRBJ2-3): KAGVTQTPRYLIKTRGQQVTLSCSPISGHRSVSWYQQTPGQGLQFLFEYFSETQRNKGNFPGRFSGRQFSNSRSEMNVSTLELGDSALYLCASRASGPGTQYFGPGTRLTVL.

The chain carries TRBV20-1 and TRBJ2-7, with D maybe TRBD1 (5 bases). Germline CDR1 reads DFQATT; CDR2 reads SNEGSKA (reference sequence). The CDR3 has 11 residues. Trimming removed 6 bases at V and 5 bases at J, with 11 bases between. CDR3 DNA: TGCAGTGCCGCGCAGGGAAACGAGCAGTACTTC. Amino acid sequence: CSAAQGNEQYF.

The rearrangement joins TRBV21-1 to TRBJ2-7; whether TRBD1, the table's D call, matches the DNA was not checked. TRBV21-1 is deemed a pseudogene. The CDR3 covers 16 residues. The CDR3 region has the DNA TGTGCCAGCAGCAATTCCCAGGGGACCCCCTTCTACGAGCAGTACTTC. It translates to CASSNSQGTPFYEQYF.

In its sample, this clone was seen once. One junction end does not reproduce the germline sequence, and a read error may be involved. Additional DNA sequences in this sample encode the identical CDR3. The chain links TRBV19 to TRBJ2-6; D perhaps matches TRBD1 (5 bases). Per the germline V gene, CDR1 is LNHDA and CDR2 is SQIVND (reference sequence). This CDR3 spans 15 amino acids. The chain's CDR3 is CASSIGNPGANVLTF. CDR3 DNA sequence: TGTGCCAGTAGTATCGGTAATCCTGGGGCCAATGTCCTGACTTTC. The whole variable domain, filled in from reference TRBV19 and TRBJ2-6, reads DGGITQSPKYLFRKEGQNVTLSCEQNLNHDAMYWYRQDPGQGLRLIYYSQIVNDFQKGDIAEGYSVSREKKESFPLTVTSAQKNPTAFYLCASSIGNPGANVLTFGAGSRLTVL.

This clone was picked up one time. The V gene is TRBV25-1, the J gene TRBJ1-2; weak D call: TRBD1 (5 bases). Trimming removed 2 bases from V and 6 bases from J, with 10 bases in between. In germline, CDR1 is MGHDK, CDR2 SYGVNS. The CDR3 has 13 residues. CDR3: CASSEQGRDGYTF. In nucleotides, the CDR3 is TGTGCCAGCAGTGAACAGGGAAGAGATGGCTACACCTTC.

V and J are TRBV10-1 and TRBJ2-7; 9 bases are a match to TRBD1. CDR3 length: 13 residues. V shed 4 bases and J 6 bases; nucleotides not matched to a gene: 4. CDR1 and CDR2 from the germline V gene are WNHNN and SYGVQD (reference sequence). CDR3 in DNA: TGCGCCAGCAGTGCGGGACAGGGCCTCGAGCAGTACTTC. It yields the protein CASSAGQGLEQYF.

The V gene is TRBV5-1, the J gene TRBJ2-3; no definite D call. Germline lookup yields CDR1 SGHRS and CDR2 YFSETQ. Between the trimmed V and J ends, which lost 7 bases and 0 bases, there was a span of 9 bases. This CDR3 region has 13 residues. The CDR3 reads CASGATSTDTQYF. CDR3 nucleotide sequence: TGCGCCAGCGGAGCCACTAGCACAGATACGCAGTATTTT.

The chain joins TRBV18 to TRBJ1-2, with a weak D call TRBD1 (5 bases). CDR3 size: 15 residues. The ends were cut back, 3 bases at V and 2 bases at J, with 13 bases in the middle. Germline-derived CDR1 and CDR2 are KGHSH and LQKENI. CDR3: CASSPRAQGNYGYTF. CDR3 coding DNA: TGTGCCAGCTCACCCCGAGCGCAGGGCAACTATGGCTACACCTTC.

The J gene is TRBJ2-1, the V gene TRBV27; 7 bases are a match to TRBD2. Germline V lookup: CDR1 MNHEY, CDR2 SMNVEV (reference sequence). V dropped 2 bases and J dropped 7; count of bases not matched to a gene: 8. The CDR3 has 15 residues. The CDR3, as DNA: TGTGCCAGCAGTTTACAGCGGGGCCCCATGAATGAGCAGTTCTTC. Translating it yields CASSLQRGPMNEQFF.

This rearrangement joins TRBV14 to TRBJ2-2, with 7 positions matching TRBD2. Germline loops: CDR1 SGHDN, CDR2 FVKESK. Unmatched junction bases numbered 4, after V lost 4 bases and J lost 5 bases. The CDR3 contains 14 residues. For the CDR3, the DNA is TGTGCCAGCAGCCGGGGGGGTGATACCGGGGAGCTGTTTTTT. The encoded protein is CASSRGGDTGELFF.